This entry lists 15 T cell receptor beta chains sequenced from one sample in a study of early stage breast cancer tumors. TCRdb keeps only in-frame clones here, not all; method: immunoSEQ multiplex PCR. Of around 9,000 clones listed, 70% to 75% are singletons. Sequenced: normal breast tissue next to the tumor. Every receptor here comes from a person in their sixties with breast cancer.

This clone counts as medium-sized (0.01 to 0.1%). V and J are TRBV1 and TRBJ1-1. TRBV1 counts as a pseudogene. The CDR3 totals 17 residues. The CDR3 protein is CTSSPMQMVLGGTEAFF. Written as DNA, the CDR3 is TGCACCAGCAGCCCAATGCAAATGGTTCTGGGAGGAACTGAAGCTTTCTTT.

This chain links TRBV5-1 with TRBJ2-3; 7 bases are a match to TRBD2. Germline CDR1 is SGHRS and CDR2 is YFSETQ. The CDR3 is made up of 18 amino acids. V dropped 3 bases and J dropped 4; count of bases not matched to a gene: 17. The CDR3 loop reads CASSYDLWREGGADTQYF. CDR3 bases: TGCGCCAGCAGCTACGACCTGTGGAGGGAGGGCGGGGCAGATACGCAGTATTTT.

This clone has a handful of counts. In DNA form, the CDR3 reads TGTGCCAGCAGCTCATATACAGAGTTATACGAGCAGTACTTC. It yields the protein CASSSYTELYEQYF. The J gene is TRBJ2-7, the V gene TRBV7-2, with D uncertain. V gave up 4 bases and J gave up 4 bases, with 14 bases separating them. The CDR3 is 14 amino acids. Germline CDR1 SGHTA, CDR2 FQGNSA.

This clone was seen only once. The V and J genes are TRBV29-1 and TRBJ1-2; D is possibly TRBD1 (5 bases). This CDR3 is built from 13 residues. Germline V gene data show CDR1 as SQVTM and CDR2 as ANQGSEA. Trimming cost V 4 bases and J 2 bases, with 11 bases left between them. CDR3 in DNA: TGCAGCGTTGCCCCGGGGGAGAACTATGGCTACACCTTC. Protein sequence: CSVAPGENYGYTF.

The CDR3 nucleotides are TGCGCCAGCAGTCAACCGAGAACGAACACTGAAGCTTTCTTT. It specifies CASSQPRTNTEAFF. The chain carries TRBV23-1 and TRBJ1-1; D not certain. TRBV23-1 is flagged as an ORF with uncertain function. The V end lost 2 bases, the J end lost 1 base, and 8 bases lay between the germline ends. The CDR3 covers 14 residues.

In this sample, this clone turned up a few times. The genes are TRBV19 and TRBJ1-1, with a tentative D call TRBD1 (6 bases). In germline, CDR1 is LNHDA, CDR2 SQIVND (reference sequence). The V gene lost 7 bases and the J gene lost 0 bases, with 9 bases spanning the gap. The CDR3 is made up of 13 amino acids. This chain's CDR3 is CASIDRMNTEAFF. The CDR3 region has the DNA TGTGCCAGTATCGACAGGATGAACACTGAAGCTTTCTTT. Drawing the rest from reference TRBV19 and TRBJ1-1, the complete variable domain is DGGITQSPKYLFRKEGQNVTLSCEQNLNHDAMYWYRQDPGQGLRLIYYSQIVNDFQKGDIAEGYSVSREKKESFPLTVTSAQKNPTAFYLCASIDRMNTEAFFGQGTRLTVV.

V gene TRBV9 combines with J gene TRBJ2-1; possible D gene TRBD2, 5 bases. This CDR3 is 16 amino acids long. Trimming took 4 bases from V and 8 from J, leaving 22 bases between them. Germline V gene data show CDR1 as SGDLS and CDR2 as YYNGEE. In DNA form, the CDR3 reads TGTGCCAGCAGCCCCTCACTCAGCGGACCCTTTGATGAGCAGTTCTTC. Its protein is CASSPSLSGPFDEQFF.

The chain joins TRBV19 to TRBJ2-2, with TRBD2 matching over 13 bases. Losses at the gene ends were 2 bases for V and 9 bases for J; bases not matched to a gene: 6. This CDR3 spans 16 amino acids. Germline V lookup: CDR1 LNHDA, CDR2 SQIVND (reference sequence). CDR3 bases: TGTGCCAGTAGTATATGGACTAGCGGGAGCAATCGGGAGCTGTTTTTT. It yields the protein CASSIWTSGSNRELFF.

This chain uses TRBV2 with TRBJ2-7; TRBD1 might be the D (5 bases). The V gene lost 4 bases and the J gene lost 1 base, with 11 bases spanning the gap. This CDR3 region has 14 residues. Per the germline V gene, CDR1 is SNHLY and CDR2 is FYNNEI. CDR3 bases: TGTGCCAGCAGTGCAACGACAGCTTCCTACGAGCAGTACTTC. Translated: CASSATTASYEQYF. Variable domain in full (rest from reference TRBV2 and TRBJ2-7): EPEVTQTPSHQVTQMGQEVILRCVPISNHLYFYWYRQILGQKVEFLVSFYNNEISEKSEIFDDQFSVERPDGSNFTLKIRSTKLEDSAMYFCASSATTASYEQYFGPGTRLTVT.

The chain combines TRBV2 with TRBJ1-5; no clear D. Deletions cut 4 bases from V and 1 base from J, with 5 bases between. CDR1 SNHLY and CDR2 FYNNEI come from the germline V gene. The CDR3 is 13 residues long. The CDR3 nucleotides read TGTGCCAGCAGTGTAATGAGCAATCAGCCCCAGCATTTT. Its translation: CASSVMSNQPQHF.

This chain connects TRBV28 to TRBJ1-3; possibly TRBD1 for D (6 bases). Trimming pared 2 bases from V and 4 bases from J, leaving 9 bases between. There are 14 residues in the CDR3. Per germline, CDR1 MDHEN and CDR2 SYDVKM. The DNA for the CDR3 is TGTGCCAGCAGTTTAGGAGGACAGGGAAACACCATATATTTT. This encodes CASSLGGQGNTIYF.

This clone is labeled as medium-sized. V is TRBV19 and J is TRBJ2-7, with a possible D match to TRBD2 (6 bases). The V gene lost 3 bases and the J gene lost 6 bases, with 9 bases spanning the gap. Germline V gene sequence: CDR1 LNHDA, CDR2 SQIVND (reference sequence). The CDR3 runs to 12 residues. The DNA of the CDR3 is TGTGCCAGTAGTATTGGAGGGTCCGAGCAGTACTTC. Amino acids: CASSIGGSEQYF.

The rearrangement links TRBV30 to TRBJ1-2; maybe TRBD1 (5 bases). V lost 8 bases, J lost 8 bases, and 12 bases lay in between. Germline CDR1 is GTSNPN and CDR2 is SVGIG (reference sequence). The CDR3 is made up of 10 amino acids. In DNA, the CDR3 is TGTGCCCTCCGGAGGGGAGGCTACACCTTC. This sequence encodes CALRRGGYTF.

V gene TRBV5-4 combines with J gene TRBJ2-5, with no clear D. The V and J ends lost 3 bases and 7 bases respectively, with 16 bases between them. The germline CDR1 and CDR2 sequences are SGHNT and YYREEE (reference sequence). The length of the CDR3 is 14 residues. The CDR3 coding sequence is TGTGCCAGCAGCTCTGATCCAACGCCAGGGACCCAGTACTTC. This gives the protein CASSSDPTPGTQYF.

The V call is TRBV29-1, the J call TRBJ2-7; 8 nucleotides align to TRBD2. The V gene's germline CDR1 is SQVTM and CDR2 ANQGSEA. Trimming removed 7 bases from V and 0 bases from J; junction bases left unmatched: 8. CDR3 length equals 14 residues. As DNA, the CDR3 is TGCAGCGCGACTAGCGTTTTAAGCTCCTACGAGCAGTACTTC. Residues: CSATSVLSSYEQYF.